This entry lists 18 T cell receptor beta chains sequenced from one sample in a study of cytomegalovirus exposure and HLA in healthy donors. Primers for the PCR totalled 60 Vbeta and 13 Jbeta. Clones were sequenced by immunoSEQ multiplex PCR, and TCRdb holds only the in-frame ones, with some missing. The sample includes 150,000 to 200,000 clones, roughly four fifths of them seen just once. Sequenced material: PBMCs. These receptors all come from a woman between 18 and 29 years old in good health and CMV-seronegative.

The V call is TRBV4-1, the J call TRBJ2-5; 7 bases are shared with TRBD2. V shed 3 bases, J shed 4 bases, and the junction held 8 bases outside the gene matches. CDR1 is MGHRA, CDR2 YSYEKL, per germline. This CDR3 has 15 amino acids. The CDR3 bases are TGCGCCAGCAGCCAGTTCGCGGGGGTGAGAGAGACCCAGTACTTC. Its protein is CASSQFAGVRETQYF.

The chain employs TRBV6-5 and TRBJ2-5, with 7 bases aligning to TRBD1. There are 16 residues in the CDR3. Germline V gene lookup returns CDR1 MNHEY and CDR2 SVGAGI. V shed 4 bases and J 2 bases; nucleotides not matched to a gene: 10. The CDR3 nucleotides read TGTGCCAGCAGTTCCTTGCTGGGCAGGGGGCAAGAGACCCAGTACTTC. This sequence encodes CASSSLLGRGQETQYF.

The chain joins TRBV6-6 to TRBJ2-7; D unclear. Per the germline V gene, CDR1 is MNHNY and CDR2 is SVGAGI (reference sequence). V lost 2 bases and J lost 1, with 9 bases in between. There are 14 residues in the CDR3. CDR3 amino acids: CASSYDTLSYEQYF. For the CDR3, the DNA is TGTGCCAGCAGTTACGACACCCTGTCCTACGAGCAGTACTTC.

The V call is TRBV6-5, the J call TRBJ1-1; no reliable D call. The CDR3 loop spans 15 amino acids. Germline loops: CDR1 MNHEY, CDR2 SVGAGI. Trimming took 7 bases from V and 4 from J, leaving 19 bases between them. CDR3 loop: CASTTTGFRGTEAFF. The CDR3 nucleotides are TGTGCCAGCACCACAACGGGTTTCCGGGGCACTGAAGCTTTCTTT.

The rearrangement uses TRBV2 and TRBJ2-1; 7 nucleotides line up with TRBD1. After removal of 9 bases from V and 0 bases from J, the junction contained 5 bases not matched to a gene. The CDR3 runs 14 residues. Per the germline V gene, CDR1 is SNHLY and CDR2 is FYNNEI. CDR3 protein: CARPRDSSYNEQFF. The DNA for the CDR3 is TGTGCCAGACCTAGGGACAGCTCCTACAATGAGCAGTTCTTC.

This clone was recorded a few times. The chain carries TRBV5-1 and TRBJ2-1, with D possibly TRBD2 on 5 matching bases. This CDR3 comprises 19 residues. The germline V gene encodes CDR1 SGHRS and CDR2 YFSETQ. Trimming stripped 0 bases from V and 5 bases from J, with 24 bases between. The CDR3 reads CASSLERGQPQTGHNEQFF. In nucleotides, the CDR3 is TGCGCCAGCAGCTTGGAACGGGGTCAACCCCAGACGGGTCACAATGAGCAGTTCTTC.

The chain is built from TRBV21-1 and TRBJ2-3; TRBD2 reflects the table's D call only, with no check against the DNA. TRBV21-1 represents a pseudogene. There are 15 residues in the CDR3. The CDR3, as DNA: TGTGCCAGCAGCAAGAGGTGTGGGAGCGTCGATACGCAGTATTTT. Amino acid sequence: CASSKRCGSVDTQYF.

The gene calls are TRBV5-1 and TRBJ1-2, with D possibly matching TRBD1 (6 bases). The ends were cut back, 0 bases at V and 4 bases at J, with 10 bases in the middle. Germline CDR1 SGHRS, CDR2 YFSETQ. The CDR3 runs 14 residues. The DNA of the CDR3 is TGCGCCAGCAGCTTGGACGGGGGGGCCTATGGCTACACCTTC. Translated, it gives CASSLDGGAYGYTF.

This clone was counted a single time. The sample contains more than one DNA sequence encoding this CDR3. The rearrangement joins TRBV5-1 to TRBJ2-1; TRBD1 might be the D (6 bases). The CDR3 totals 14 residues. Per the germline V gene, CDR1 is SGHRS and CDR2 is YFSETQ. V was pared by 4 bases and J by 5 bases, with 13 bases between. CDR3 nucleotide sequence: TGCGCCAGCAGCCTGGGCAGGGGAGACAATGAGCAGTTCTTC. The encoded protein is CASSLGRGDNEQFF.

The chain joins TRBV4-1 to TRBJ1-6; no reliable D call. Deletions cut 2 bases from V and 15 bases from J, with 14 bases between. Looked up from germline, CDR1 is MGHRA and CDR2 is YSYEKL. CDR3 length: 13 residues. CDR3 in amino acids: CASSQLRNRGLHF. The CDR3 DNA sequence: TGCGCCAGCAGCCAACTGAGGAACCGGGGCCTCCACTTT.

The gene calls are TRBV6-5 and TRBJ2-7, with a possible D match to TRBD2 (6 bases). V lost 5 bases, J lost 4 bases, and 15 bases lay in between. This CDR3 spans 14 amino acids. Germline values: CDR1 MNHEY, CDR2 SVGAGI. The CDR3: CASSEGYGTYEQYF. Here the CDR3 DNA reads TGTGCCAGCAGTGAAGGTTACGGGACTTACGAGCAGTACTTC.

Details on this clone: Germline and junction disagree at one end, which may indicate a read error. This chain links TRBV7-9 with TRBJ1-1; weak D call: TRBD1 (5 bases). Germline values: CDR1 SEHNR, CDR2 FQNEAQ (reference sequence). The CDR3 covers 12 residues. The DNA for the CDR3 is TGTGCCAGCAGCTTGGGGGGGACTGGAGCTTTCTTT. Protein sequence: CASSLGGTGAFF.

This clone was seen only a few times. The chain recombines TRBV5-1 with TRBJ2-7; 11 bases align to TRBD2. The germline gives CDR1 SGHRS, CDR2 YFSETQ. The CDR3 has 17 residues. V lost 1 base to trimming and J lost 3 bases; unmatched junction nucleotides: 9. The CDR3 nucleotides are TGCGCCAGCAGCTTGAGGCCTAGCGGGAGGAAAGACTACGAGCAGTACTTC. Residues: CASSLRPSGRKDYEQYF. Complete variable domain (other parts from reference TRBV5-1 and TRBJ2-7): KAGVTQTPRYLIKTRGQQVTLSCSPISGHRSVSWYQQTPGQGLQFLFEYFSETQRNKGNFPGRFSGRQFSNSRSEMNVSTLELGDSALYLCASSLRPSGRKDYEQYFGPGTRLTVT.

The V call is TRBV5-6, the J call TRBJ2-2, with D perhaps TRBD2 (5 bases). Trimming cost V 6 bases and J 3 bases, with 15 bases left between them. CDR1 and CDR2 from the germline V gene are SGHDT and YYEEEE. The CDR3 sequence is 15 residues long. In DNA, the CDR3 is TGTGCCAGCATCGTTAGCGATAGGGACACCGGGGAGCTGTTTTTT. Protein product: CASIVSDRDTGELFF.

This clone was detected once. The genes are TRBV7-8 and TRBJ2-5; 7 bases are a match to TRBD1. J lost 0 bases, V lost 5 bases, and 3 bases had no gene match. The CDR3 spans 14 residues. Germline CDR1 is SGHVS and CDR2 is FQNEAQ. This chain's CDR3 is CASSTTGYQETQYF. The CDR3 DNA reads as TGTGCCAGCAGCACGACAGGGTACCAAGAGACCCAGTACTTC.

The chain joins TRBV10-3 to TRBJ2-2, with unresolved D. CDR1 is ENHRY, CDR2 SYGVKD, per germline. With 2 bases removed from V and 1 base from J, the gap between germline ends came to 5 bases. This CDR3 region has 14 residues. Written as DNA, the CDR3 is TGTGCCATCAGTGAGGGAGAGAACACCGGGGAGCTGTTTTTT. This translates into CAISEGENTGELFF.

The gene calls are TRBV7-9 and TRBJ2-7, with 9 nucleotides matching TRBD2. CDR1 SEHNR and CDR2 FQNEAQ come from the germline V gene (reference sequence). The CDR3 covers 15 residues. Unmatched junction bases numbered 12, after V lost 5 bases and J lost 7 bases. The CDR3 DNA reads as TGTGCCAGCAGCGCTGAGATGGGACTAGCAGGGGAGCAGTACTTC. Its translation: CASSAEMGLAGEQYF.

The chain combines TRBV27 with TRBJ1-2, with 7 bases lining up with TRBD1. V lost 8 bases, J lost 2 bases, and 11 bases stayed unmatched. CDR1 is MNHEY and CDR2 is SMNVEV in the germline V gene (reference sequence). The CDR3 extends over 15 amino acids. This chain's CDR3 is CASAKRQGNNYGYTF. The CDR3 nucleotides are TGTGCCAGCGCGAAAAGACAGGGTAACAACTATGGCTACACCTTC.